This entry lists 26 T cell receptor beta chains sequenced from one sample in a study of T cells in Graves' hyperthyroidism and ophthalmopathy. Researchers amplified the TCR beta CDR3 regions from RNA transcripts. First-round RT-PCR targeting the TCR CDR3 was performed with the HTBI primer set. In TCRdb, the multiplex PCR reads were re-called with MiXCR into one record per CDR3 protein. The sample consists of more than 500,000 distinct CDR3 sequences, roughly a sixth of them appearing once. The sequenced sample consisted of blood. The receptor set was obtained from a woman aged 25-40 years with Graves' ophthalmopathy.

This clonotype was detected only a few times. This chain joins TRBV20-1 and TRBJ2-7; 8 nucleotides agree with TRBD1. J was trimmed by 4 bases and V by 5 bases; bases with no gene match: 10. The germline gives CDR1 DFQATT, CDR2 SNEGSKA (reference sequence). The CDR3 totals 14 residues. CDR3 sequence: CSAGSGQAVYEQYF. The CDR3, as DNA: TGCAGTGCTGGGTCGGGACAGGCCGTTTACGAGCAGTACTTC.

At least ten counts were recorded for this clonotype. This chain links TRBV30 with TRBJ1-4; D remains ambiguous. V was cut by 8 bases and J by 7 bases, with 14 bases left in between. The CDR3 has 12 residues. The germline CDR1 and CDR2 sequences are GTSNPN and SVGIG (reference sequence). The CDR3 DNA is TGTGCCCTGGAGGACGGGGTTGAAAAACTGTTTTTT. The encoded protein is CALEDGVEKLFF.

This clonotype came up many times. The chain uses TRBV5-8 and TRBJ1-1, with D unresolved. CDR1 and CDR2 from the germline V gene are SGHTS and YDEGEE. The CDR3 has 14 residues. The V and J ends lost 3 bases and 1 base respectively, with 10 bases between them. The CDR3 DNA reads as TGTGCCAGCAGCTACAGCAAATCGAACACTGAAGCTTTCTTT. Translating it yields CASSYSKSNTEAFF.

In this sample, this clonotype turned up a few times. A much larger clone differs from this one at a single base, so this may be a read error. The V gene is TRBV6-2 or TRBV6-3, the J gene TRBJ2-2, with TRBD1 matching over 7 bases. Germline assignment: CDR1 MNHEY and CDR2 SVGEGT. The CDR3 is 14 residues long. The chain's CDR3 is CANSAYQGAGELFF. The DNA of the CDR3 is TGTGCCAACAGTGCATACCAGGGGGCCGGGGAGCTGTTTTTT.

The chain uses TRBV29-1 and TRBJ2-7, with 12 bases fitting TRBD1. Unmatched junction bases numbered 8, after V lost 0 bases and J lost 5 bases. CDR3 length equals 16 residues. Per germline, CDR1 SQVTM and CDR2 ANQGSEA. DNA of the CDR3: TGCAGCGTTGAAGAAGAGGGGACAGGGGGCCTAAACGAGCAGTACTTC. Translating it yields CSVEEEGTGGLNEQYF.

The rearrangement links TRBV7-7 to TRBJ1-4; 7 nucleotides agree with TRBD1. CDR1 is SSHAT, CDR2 FNYEAQ, per germline (reference sequence). CDR3 length equals 14 residues. V dropped 5 bases and J dropped 5; count of bases not matched to a gene: 5. CDR3 DNA sequence: TGTGCCAGCAGCCGACAGGGCGACAATGAAAAACTGTTTTTT. Encoded protein: CASSRQGDNEKLFF.

This clonotype showed up many times. The chain is built from TRBV7-2 and TRBJ2-5, with D possibly called TRBD1 or TRBD2 (6 bases each). The CDR3 is 13 residues long. The germline gives CDR1 SGHTA, CDR2 FQGNSA. Trimming shortened V by 5 bases and J by 4 bases, and 11 bases separated the two germline ends. The CDR3 nucleotides are TGTGCCAGCAGCGGGGGGCGGAGAGAGACCCAGTACTTC. Protein sequence: CASSGGRRETQYF. Combining the CDR3 with reference TRBV7-2 and TRBJ2-5 gives the whole variable domain GAGVSQSPSNKVTEKGKDVELRCDPISGHTALYWYRQSLGQGLEFLIYFQGNSAPDKSGLPSDRFSAERTGGSVSTLTIQRTQQEDSAVYLCASSGGRRETQYFGPGTRLLVL.

The table lists this clonotype with many counts. The rearrangement uses TRBV20-1 and TRBJ2-3; 14 bases map to TRBD2. The CDR3 covers 20 residues. The J segment lost 0 bases and the V segment lost 5 bases, leaving 16 bases of the junction unmatched. Germline loops: CDR1 DFQATT, CDR2 SNEGSKA (reference sequence). The chain's CDR3 is CSADGLAGGTQDPSTDTQYF. DNA for the CDR3: TGCAGTGCTGATGGACTAGCGGGAGGAACACAAGACCCTAGCACAGATACGCAGTATTTT.

This clonotype occurred many times. The chain couples TRBV7-8 to TRBJ2-3; 7 bases agree with TRBD2. Germline V gene data show CDR1 as SGHVS and CDR2 as FQNEAQ. Germline trimming cut 5 bases from V and 0 bases from J; bases unmatched to any gene: 14. The CDR3 spans 18 residues. CDR3 protein: CASSPRRGGRPSTDTQYF. CDR3 DNA sequence: TGTGCCAGCAGCCCCCGCCGGGGCGGGAGACCAAGCACAGATACGCAGTATTTT.

This clonotype has ten or more counts. CDR3 in amino acids: CASSDQGEQPQHF. CDR3 coding DNA: TGTGCCAGCAGTGACCAGGGAGAACAGCCCCAGCATTTT. This chain joins TRBV2 and TRBJ1-5; a possible D gene is TRBD1 (5 bases). Trimming left V 3 bases short and J 7 bases short, with 10 bases between. The CDR3 has 13 amino acids. Germline CDR1 is SNHLY and CDR2 is FYNNEI.

This clonotype was seen at least ten times. This chain connects TRBV20-1 to TRBJ2-5; tentatively, D is TRBD1 (5 bases). The CDR3 covers 15 residues. Germline V gene lookup returns CDR1 DFQATT and CDR2 SNEGSKA (reference sequence). V lost 1 base and J lost 5, with 17 bases in between. The DNA for the CDR3 is TGCAGTGCTAGAGGAGACAGCTCCCTTGGGGAGACCCAGTACTTC. The encoded protein is CSARGDSSLGETQYF.

This chain joins TRBV6-2 or TRBV6-3 and TRBJ2-4; a possible D gene is TRBD1 (6 bases). The length of the CDR3 is 14 residues. V shed 7 bases and J shed 0 bases, with 10 bases lying between them. Germline V CDR1 and CDR2: MNHEY, SVGEGT. The DNA for the CDR3 is TGTGCCAGCAAACAGGGTCTAGCCAAAAACATTCAGTACTTC. Its protein is CASKQGLAKNIQYF.

At least ten counts were recorded for this clonotype. This chain links TRBV28 with TRBJ2-1, with TRBD2 as a possible D gene (5 bases). With 5 bases removed from V and 9 bases from J, the gap between germline ends came to 11 bases. This CDR3 spans 12 amino acids. Per germline, CDR1 MDHEN and CDR2 SYDVKM. CDR3 coding DNA: TGTGCCAGCAGTCCCGGGGTCGGTGAGCAGTTCTTC. Protein sequence: CASSPGVGEQFF.

The chain combines TRBV19 with TRBJ1-1; D is uncertain. This CDR3 comprises 14 residues. The V end was cut by 3 bases, the J end by 5 bases, with 13 bases between. Germline V gives CDR1 LNHDA, CDR2 SQIVND (reference sequence). CDR3 bases: TGTGCCAGTAGTATTCAAAGGGTTTGGACTGAAGCTTTCTTT. Amino acid sequence: CASSIQRVWTEAFF.

At least ten counts were recorded for this clonotype. This rearrangement joins TRBV7-2 to TRBJ2-3, with D perhaps being TRBD1 or TRBD2 (6 bases each). The ends were cut back, 5 bases at V and 4 bases at J, with 16 bases in the middle. The CDR3 is 15 amino acids. Germline assignment: CDR1 SGHTA and CDR2 FQGNSA. The CDR3 reads CASSVGRGLSDTQYF. CDR3 coding DNA: TGTGCCAGCAGCGTCGGTCGGGGGCTTTCAGATACGCAGTATTTT.

This clonotype has a count of ten or more. The chain combines TRBV15 with TRBJ2-3; TRBD2 matches at 9 bases. The CDR3 loop spans 16 amino acids. Germline lookup yields CDR1 LNHNV and CDR2 YYDKDF (reference sequence). Trimming took 1 base from V and 4 from J; bases not matched to a gene: 6. CDR3 nucleotide sequence: TGTGCCACCAGCAGAGGCCTAGCGGGATTCGCAGATACGCAGTATTTT. Its translation: CATSRGLAGFADTQYF.

In its sample, this clonotype was seen a few times. The chain joins TRBV9 to TRBJ2-3; possible D gene TRBD2, 5 bases. The CDR3 runs 16 residues. V lost 3 bases to trimming and J lost 0 bases, with 14 bases between them. CDR1 is SGDLS, CDR2 YYNGEE, per germline. CDR3 in DNA: TGTGCCAGCAGCGGGAGAGGAGGAATTAGCACAGATACGCAGTATTTT. Amino acids: CASSGRGGISTDTQYF.

This clonotype has at least ten counts. The chain has TRBV6-2 or TRBV6-3 and TRBJ2-3; D remains ambiguous. The CDR3 length is 13 residues. Germline assignment: CDR1 MNHEY and CDR2 SVGEGT. V gave up 0 bases and J gave up 6 bases, with 7 bases separating them. The CDR3 here is CASSYSRADTQYF. CDR3 in DNA: TGTGCCAGCAGTTACTCCCGAGCGGATACGCAGTATTTT.

This clonotype was found many times. The CDR3 nucleotides read TGCAGTGCTCCTAACCTGAGCGAGATGGAAGATACGCAGTATTTT. This translates into CSAPNLSEMEDTQYF. This rearrangement joins TRBV20-1 to TRBJ2-3; D not resolved. Per germline, CDR1 DFQATT and CDR2 SNEGSKA (reference sequence). The germline V and J ends were trimmed by 5 bases and 5 bases, with 20 bases remaining between them. The CDR3 is 15 amino acids.

The rearrangement joins TRBV6-2 or TRBV6-3 to TRBJ1-2; D remains ambiguous. Germline V gene lookup returns CDR1 MNHEY and CDR2 SVGEGT. V dropped 6 bases and J dropped 1 base, with 12 bases sitting between them. The CDR3 has 14 residues. CDR3 sequence: CASRRAPLNYGYTF. The CDR3 coding sequence is TGTGCCAGCAGACGTGCCCCTCTTAACTATGGCTACACCTTC.

This clonotype has ten or more counts. The chain has TRBV20-1 and TRBJ1-1; maybe TRBD1 (5 bases). The CDR3 sequence is 14 residues long. Germline lookup yields CDR1 DFQATT and CDR2 SNEGSKA (reference sequence). The ends were cut back, 0 bases at V and 7 bases at J, with 15 bases in the middle. The CDR3 is CSARDRVPTHEAFF. CDR3 bases: TGCAGTGCTAGAGACAGGGTTCCGACCCATGAAGCTTTCTTT.

This clonotype was recorded many times. The V call is TRBV28, the J call TRBJ2-7, with a tentative D call TRBD2 (5 bases). The V and J ends lost 7 bases and 6 bases respectively, with 22 bases between them. Germline V CDR1 and CDR2: MDHEN, SYDVKM. The CDR3 consists of 15 residues. CDR3 DNA sequence: TGTGCCAGCACCCACCCTCCGGGCCTAGCTGTCGAGCAGTACTTC. Its translation: CASTHPPGLAVEQYF.

This clonotype was observed at least ten times. The V gene is TRBV7-9, the J gene TRBJ2-2; D might be TRBD1 (6 bases). Trimming removed 3 bases at V and 6 bases at J, with 8 bases between. The germline V gene encodes CDR1 SEHNR and CDR2 FQNEAQ (reference sequence). The CDR3 has 13 residues. The CDR3 DNA follows: TGTGCCAGCAGCTTTACAGGGCCCGGGGAGCTGTTTTTT. Translating gives CASSFTGPGELFF.

This clonotype has more than one count but fewer than ten. The rearrangement links TRBV2 to TRBJ2-2, with D perhaps TRBD2 (5 bases). The germline gives CDR1 SNHLY, CDR2 FYNNEI. Trimming pared 1 base from V and 6 bases from J, leaving 6 bases between. CDR3 length equals 13 residues. CDR3 sequence (DNA): TGTGCCAGCAGTGAAGGGGGAGCCGGGGAGCTGTTTTTT. Translated, it gives CASSEGGAGELFF.

Many counts were recorded for this clonotype. CDR3 sequence: CATGQDSYEQYF. The DNA for the CDR3 is TGTGCCACCGGACAGGACTCCTACGAGCAGTACTTC. The rearrangement joins TRBV10-3 to TRBJ2-7; 7 bases line up with TRBD1. The CDR3 is 12 amino acids. Trimming removed 10 bases from V and 0 bases from J; junction bases left unmatched: 3. Germline values: CDR1 ENHRY, CDR2 SYGVKD.

This clonotype was seen many times. The rearrangement links TRBV20-1 to TRBJ2-1; maybe TRBD1 (6 bases). V dropped 4 bases and J dropped 4 bases, with 14 bases sitting between them. Per germline, CDR1 DFQATT and CDR2 SNEGSKA (reference sequence). This CDR3 comprises 14 residues. The CDR3 is CSATLGTTYNEQFF. The CDR3 DNA reads TGCAGTGCTACCCTCGGGACAACTTACAATGAGCAGTTCTTC.